The 19 T cell receptor beta chains given below trace back to one sample, sequenced in a study of control samples from healthy donors and cancer patients. Sequenced by immunoSEQ multiplex PCR; TCRdb stores in-frame clones only, minus some. The sample shows 25,000 to 30,000 clones, about 87% of them seen only once. The sequenced material came from PBMCs. Receptors originate from a woman aged 40 to 50 with lung cancer.

The chain uses TRBV11-3 and TRBJ2-2, with D possibly TRBD1 on 5 matching bases. CDR1 and CDR2 from the germline V gene are SGHNT and YENEEA. The V gene lost 6 bases and the J gene lost 0 bases, with 14 bases spanning the gap. CDR3 size: 16 residues. CDR3 amino acids: CASSLRQLANTGELFF. In DNA, the CDR3 is TGTGCCAGCAGTCTTAGACAGCTCGCGAACACCGGGGAGCTGTTTTTT.

The chain uses TRBV9 and TRBJ1-2, with TRBD1 matching 7 bases. Trimming removed 4 bases from V and 4 bases from J; junction bases left unmatched: 10. Per the germline V gene, CDR1 is SGDLS and CDR2 is YYNGEE. The CDR3 has 15 amino acids. CDR3 bases: TGTGCCAGCAGCCCCGTCCGGACAGGATCCTATGGCTACACCTTC. Protein: CASSPVRTGSYGYTF.

The chain employs TRBV15 and TRBJ1-4; no clear D gene. The length of the CDR3 is 16 residues. V gave up 5 bases and J gave up 7 bases, with 20 bases separating them. Per the germline V gene, CDR1 is LNHNV and CDR2 is YYDKDF (reference sequence). CDR3 DNA: TGTGCCACCAGCGCCCGAGAAAGGGTGATGAGTGAAAAACTGTTTTTT. Its protein product is CATSARERVMSEKLFF. Looking up the rest from reference TRBV15 and TRBJ1-4 gives the full variable domain: DAMVIQNPRYQVTQFGKPVTLSCSQTLNHNVMYWYQQKSSQAPKLLFHYYDKDFNNEADTPDNFQSRRPNTSFCFLDIRSPGLGDTAMYLCATSARERVMSEKLFFGSGTQLSVL.

This rearrangement joins TRBV2 to TRBJ1-2; 8 bases fit TRBD1. The CDR3 totals 14 residues. Trimming at V came to 1 base and at J to 7 bases, leaving 5 bases not matched to a gene. The germline gives CDR1 SNHLY, CDR2 FYNNEI. The CDR3 sequence is CASSEVQGGTGYTF. CDR3 DNA: TGTGCCAGCAGTGAAGTACAGGGGGGAACTGGCTACACCTTC.

The V call is TRBV5-5, the J call TRBJ1-5; maybe TRBD1 (5 bases). CDR3 length: 14 amino acids. In germline, CDR1 is SGHKS, CDR2 YYEKEE (reference sequence). V shed 4 bases and J shed 7 bases, with 15 bases lying between them. The chain's CDR3 is CASSPPGGEQPQHF. CDR3 in DNA: TGTGCCAGCAGCCCCCCGGGAGGGGAACAGCCCCAGCATTTT.

CDR3 sequence reads: CSVTSGEGNEQFF. In DNA form, the CDR3 reads TGCAGCGTTACCTCCGGGGAGGGAAATGAGCAGTTCTTC. The chain has TRBV29-1 and TRBJ2-1; 7 bases fit TRBD2. Germline V gene lookup returns CDR1 SQVTM and CDR2 ANQGSEA. J gave up 7 bases and V 5 bases, and 8 bases lay outside the gene matches. This CDR3 has 13 amino acids.

The chain employs TRBV18 and TRBJ2-7; D uncertain. From germline, CDR1 is KGHSH and CDR2 LQKENI. Trimming took off 2 bases at V and 5 bases at J, with 13 bases between the two ends. This CDR3 spans 14 amino acids. The CDR3: CASSPSALDNEQYF. The CDR3 nucleotides read TGTGCCAGCTCACCAAGTGCTCTAGACAACGAGCAGTACTTC.

The V gene is TRBV7-2, the J gene TRBJ2-1; no clear D. Trimming pared 5 bases from V and 8 bases from J, leaving 19 bases between. The CDR3 totals 15 residues. Germline CDR1 SGHTA, CDR2 FQGNSA. CDR3 residues: CASSPQGSYWDEQFF. The CDR3 DNA follows: TGTGCCAGCAGCCCCCAAGGGTCGTACTGGGATGAGCAGTTCTTC. The full variable domain, rest sourced from reference TRBV7-2 and TRBJ2-1, is GAGVSQSPSNKVTEKGKDVELRCDPISGHTALYWYRQSLGQGLEFLIYFQGNSAPDKSGLPSDRFSAERTGGSVSTLTIQRTQQEDSAVYLCASSPQGSYWDEQFFGPGTRLTVL.

This chain joins TRBV5-1 and TRBJ1-4; 10 bases match TRBD1. J lost 6 bases, V lost 2 bases, and 4 bases had no gene match. The CDR3 is 15 amino acids. Germline V gene lookup returns CDR1 SGHRS and CDR2 YFSETQ. The DNA for the CDR3 is TGCGCCAGCAGCTTACCCGGGACAGGGGATGAAAAACTGTTTTTT. It yields the protein CASSLPGTGDEKLFF.

The V gene is TRBV27, the J gene TRBJ1-2; 9 bases line up with TRBD1. V trimming: 6 bases; J trimming: 6 bases; junction bases outside the gene matches: 11. The V gene's germline CDR1 is MNHEY and CDR2 SMNVEV (reference sequence). The CDR3 contains 15 residues. The CDR3 nucleotides read TGTGCCAGCAGACCCCAACAGGGGGCGCGGGATGGCTACACCTTC. As protein: CASRPQQGARDGYTF.

The chain combines TRBV29-1 with TRBJ1-1; D may be TRBD1 (6 bases). The CDR3 totals 13 residues. V was clipped by 7 bases and J by 1 base, with 13 bases between them. Germline CDR1 reads SQVTM; CDR2 reads ANQGSEA. The CDR3 coding sequence is TGCAGCGCGACTTTGGACAGGAACACTGAAGCTTTCTTT. It encodes CSATLDRNTEAFF.

This chain connects TRBV2 to TRBJ1-2; D gene ambiguous. The CDR3 contains 14 residues. V lost 2 bases and J 3 bases, leaving 10 bases between the germline ends. Germline V gene lookup returns CDR1 SNHLY and CDR2 FYNNEI. CDR3 region: CASSEQARDYGYTF. The CDR3 nucleotides are TGTGCCAGCAGTGAACAGGCACGAGACTATGGCTACACCTTC.

This clone occurred once. This rearrangement joins TRBV7-2 to TRBJ1-1; 9 positions agree with TRBD1. This CDR3 contains 13 residues. CDR1 and CDR2 from the germline V gene are SGHTA and FQGNSA. With 2 bases clipped from V and 10 bases from J, the junction kept 5 bases outside the gene matches. Here the CDR3 DNA reads TGTGCCAGCAGCTTATCCCCACAGGGGGCAGCTTTCTTT. This gives the protein CASSLSPQGAAFF.

The chain is built from TRBV3-1 (or the pseudogene TRBV3-2) and TRBJ2-7, with D possibly being TRBD2 (6 bases). Trimming pared 2 bases from V and 0 bases from J, leaving 14 bases between. This CDR3 contains 16 residues. Germline CDR1 LGHDT, CDR2 YNNKEL (reference sequence). CDR3 in DNA: TGTGCCAGCAGCCAACGAGGTAGCGGAAACTCCTACGAGCAGTACTTC. Translating gives CASSQRGSGNSYEQYF.

The CDR3 spells CSVLHGETQYF. The CDR3 DNA reads TGCAGTGTCCTACATGGGGAGACCCAGTACTTC. The chain joins TRBV20-1 to TRBJ2-5; D uncertain. The CDR3 is 11 residues long. V lost 7 bases and J 5 bases, leaving 11 bases between the germline ends. Germline V CDR1 and CDR2: DFQATT, SNEGSKA (reference sequence).

CDR3 sequence (DNA): TGTGCCTGGAGTGTCAACGAAAAACTGTTTTTT. As protein: CAWSVNEKLFF. The chain couples TRBV30 to TRBJ1-4; D is undetermined. The CDR3 has 11 residues. V lost 0 bases and J lost 8, with 4 bases in between. Germline assignment: CDR1 GTSNPN and CDR2 SVGIG (reference sequence). Using reference TRBV30 and TRBJ1-4 for the parts outside the CDR3, the full variable domain is SQTIHQWPATLVQPVGSPLSLECTVEGTSNPNLYWYRQAAGRGLQLLFYSVGIGQISSEVPQNLSASRPQDRQFILSSKKLLLSDSGFYLCAWSVNEKLFFGSGTQLSVL.

The genes are TRBV4-3 and TRBJ1-2, with D perhaps matching TRBD1 (6 bases). The CDR3 is 17 amino acids. CDR1 and CDR2 from the germline V gene are LGHNA and YSLEER. Trimming removed 0 bases from V and 4 bases from J, with 18 bases in between. The CDR3 reads CASSQDTQGRRLYGYTF. Here the CDR3 DNA reads TGCGCCAGCAGCCAAGACACTCAGGGGCGGAGACTCTATGGCTACACCTTC.

This sequence joins TRBV9 and TRBJ2-5; 10 nucleotides match TRBD2. CDR3 length equals 14 residues. J was trimmed by 4 bases and V by 4 bases; bases with no gene match: 4. From germline, CDR1 is SGDLS and CDR2 YYNGEE. CDR3 nucleotide sequence: TGTGCCAGCAGCCTAGCGGGGGTCGTAGAGACCCAGTACTTC. It translates to CASSLAGVVETQYF.

The genes are TRBV5-4 and TRBJ1-2; no clear D gene. The V gene lost 0 bases and the J gene lost 2 bases, with 17 bases spanning the gap. Germline CDR1 SGHNT, CDR2 YYREEE (reference sequence). The CDR3 has 17 residues. This chain's CDR3 is CASSLDTAANRNYGYTF. The CDR3 region has the DNA TGTGCCAGCAGCTTGGACACGGCCGCCAACAGAAACTATGGCTACACCTTC.